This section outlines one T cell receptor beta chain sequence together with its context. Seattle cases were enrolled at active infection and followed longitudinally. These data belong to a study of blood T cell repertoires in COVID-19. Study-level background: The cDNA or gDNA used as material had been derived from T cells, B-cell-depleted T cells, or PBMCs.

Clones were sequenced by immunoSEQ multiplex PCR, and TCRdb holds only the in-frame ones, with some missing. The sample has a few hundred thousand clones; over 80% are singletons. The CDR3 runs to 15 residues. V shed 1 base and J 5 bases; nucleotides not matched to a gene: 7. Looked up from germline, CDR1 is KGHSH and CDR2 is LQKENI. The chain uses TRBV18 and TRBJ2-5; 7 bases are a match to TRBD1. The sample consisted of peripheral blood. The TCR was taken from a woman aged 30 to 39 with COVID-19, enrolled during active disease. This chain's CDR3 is CASSPRRDSYETQYF. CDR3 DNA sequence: TGTGCCAGCTCACCACGCCGGGACAGTTACGAGACCCAGTACTTC.